This TCR beta chain derives from a study of a mutant IDH1 vaccine in newly diagnosed glioma. The overall study: The therapy given earlier, which was standard therapy, consisted of radiotherapy, temozolomide, or both, and most of the patients received both.

The protocol was immunoSEQ multiplex PCR, while the TCRdb copy is restricted to in-frame clones and leaves out a portion. Counted here are about 68,000 clones, about four fifths occurring once; the ten biggest clones make up approximately 12%. Comments on this clone: The antigen is not known.

The CDR3 contains 15 residues. Germline CDR1 and CDR2: SGHRS and YFSETQ. Trimming took off 4 bases at V and 1 base at J, with 14 bases between the two ends. This sample's time point: week 35, safety follow-up. The investigators gave 300 ug of mutant IDH1 20-mer peptide in each vaccine dose, together with topical imiquimod. Sequencing used PBMCs, obtained from a glioma patient whose treatment included an IDH1 peptide vaccine. The chain links TRBV5-1 to TRBJ1-1, with a weak D call TRBD1 (6 bases). This clonotype was sampled from a man in his late teens or twenties with glioma. CDR3 sequence (DNA): TGCGCCAGCAGCAGCCTGATGGACAGGAACACTGAAGCTTTCTTT. It encodes CASSSLMDRNTEAFF.